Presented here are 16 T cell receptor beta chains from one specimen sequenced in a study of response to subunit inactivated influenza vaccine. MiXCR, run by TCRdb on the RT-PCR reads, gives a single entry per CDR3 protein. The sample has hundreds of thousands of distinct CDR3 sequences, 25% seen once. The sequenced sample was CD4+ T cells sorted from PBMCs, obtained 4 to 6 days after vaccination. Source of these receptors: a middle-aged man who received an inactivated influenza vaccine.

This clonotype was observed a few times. The CDR3 region is CASSRRADSGANVLTF. Written as DNA, the CDR3 is TGCGCCAGCAGCCGTCGGGCCGATTCTGGGGCCAACGTCCTGACTTTC. The chain combines TRBV5-1 with TRBJ2-6, with D unclear. The CDR3 covers 16 residues. The germline V gene encodes CDR1 SGHRS and CDR2 YFSETQ. V was clipped by 4 bases and J by 1 base, with 12 bases between them.

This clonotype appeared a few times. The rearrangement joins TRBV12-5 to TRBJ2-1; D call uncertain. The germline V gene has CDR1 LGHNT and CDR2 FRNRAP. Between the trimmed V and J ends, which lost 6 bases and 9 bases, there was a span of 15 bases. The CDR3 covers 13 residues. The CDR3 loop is CASGRDSDPEQFF. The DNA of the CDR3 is TGTGCTAGTGGCCGCGACTCCGATCCTGAGCAGTTCTTC. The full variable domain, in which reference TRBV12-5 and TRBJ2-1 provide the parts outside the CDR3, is DARVTQTPRHKVTEMGQEVTMRCQPILGHNTVFWYRQTMMQGLELLAYFRNRAPLDDSGMPKDRFSAEMPDATLATLKIQPSEPRDSAVYFCASGRDSDPEQFFGPGTRLTVL.

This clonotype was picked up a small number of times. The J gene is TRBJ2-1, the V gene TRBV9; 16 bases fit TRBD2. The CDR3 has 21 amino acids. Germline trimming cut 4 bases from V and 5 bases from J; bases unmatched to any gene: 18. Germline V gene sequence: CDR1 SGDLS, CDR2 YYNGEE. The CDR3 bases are TGTGCCAGCAGCTCCTCCTGGTCGGGGACTAGCGGGAGGGTTGCCCACAATGAGCAGTTCTTC. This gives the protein CASSSSWSGTSGRVAHNEQFF.

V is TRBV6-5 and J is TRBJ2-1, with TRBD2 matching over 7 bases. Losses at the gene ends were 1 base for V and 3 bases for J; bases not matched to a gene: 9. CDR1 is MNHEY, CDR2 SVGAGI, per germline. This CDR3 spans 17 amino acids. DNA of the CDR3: TGTGCCAGCAGTTACTTACCTGGCGGGAGATTCTACAATGAGCAGTTCTTC. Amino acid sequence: CASSYLPGGRFYNEQFF.

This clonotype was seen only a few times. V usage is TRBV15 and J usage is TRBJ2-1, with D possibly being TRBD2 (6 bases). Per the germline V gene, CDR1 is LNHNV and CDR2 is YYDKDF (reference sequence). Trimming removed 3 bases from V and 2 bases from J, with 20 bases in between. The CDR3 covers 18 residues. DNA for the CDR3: TGTGCCACCAGCAGCCCCGGGCTACGGGACTCCCCCTACAATGAGCAGTTCTTC. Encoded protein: CATSSPGLRDSPYNEQFF.

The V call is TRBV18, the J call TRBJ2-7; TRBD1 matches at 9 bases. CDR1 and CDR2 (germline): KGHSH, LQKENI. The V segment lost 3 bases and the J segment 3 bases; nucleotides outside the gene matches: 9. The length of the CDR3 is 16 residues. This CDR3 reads CASSPATGGENYEQYF. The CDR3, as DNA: TGTGCCAGCTCACCGGCGACAGGGGGGGAGAACTACGAGCAGTACTTC.

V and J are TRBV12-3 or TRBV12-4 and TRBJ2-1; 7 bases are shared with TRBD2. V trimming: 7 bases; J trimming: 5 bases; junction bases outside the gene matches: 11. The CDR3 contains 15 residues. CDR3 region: CASTLAGTKHNEQFF. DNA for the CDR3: TGTGCCAGCACCCTCGCCGGGACTAAGCACAATGAGCAGTTCTTC.

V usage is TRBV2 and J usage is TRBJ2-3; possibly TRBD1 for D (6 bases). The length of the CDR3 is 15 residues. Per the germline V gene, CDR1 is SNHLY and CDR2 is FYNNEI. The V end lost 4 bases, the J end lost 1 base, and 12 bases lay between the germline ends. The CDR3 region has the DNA TGTGCCAGCAGTGCCATTGGGGGCGGCACAGATACGCAGTATTTT. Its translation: CASSAIGGGTDTQYF.

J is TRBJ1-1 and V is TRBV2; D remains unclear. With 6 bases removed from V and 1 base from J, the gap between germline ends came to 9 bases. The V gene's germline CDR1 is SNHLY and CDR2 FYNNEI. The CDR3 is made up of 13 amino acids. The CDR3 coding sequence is TGTGCCAGCAGCAGTCAAAGGAACACTGAAGCTTTCTTT. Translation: CASSSQRNTEAFF.

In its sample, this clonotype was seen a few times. The CDR3 coding sequence is TGTGCCAGCAGCAAAATCGGGACAGGGATAAGAGGCTACACCTTC. Translation gives CASSKIGTGIRGYTF. The rearrangement links TRBV21-1 to TRBJ1-2; the table names TRBD1, a call not compared with the DNA. TRBV21-1 is a pseudogene segment. This CDR3 contains 15 residues.

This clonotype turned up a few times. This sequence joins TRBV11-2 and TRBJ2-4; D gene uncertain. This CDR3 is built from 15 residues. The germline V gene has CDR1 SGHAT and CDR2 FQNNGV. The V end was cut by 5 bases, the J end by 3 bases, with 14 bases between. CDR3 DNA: TGTGCCAGCAGCCGGATCACAGTTGACAAAAACATTCAGTACTTC. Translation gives CASSRITVDKNIQYF.

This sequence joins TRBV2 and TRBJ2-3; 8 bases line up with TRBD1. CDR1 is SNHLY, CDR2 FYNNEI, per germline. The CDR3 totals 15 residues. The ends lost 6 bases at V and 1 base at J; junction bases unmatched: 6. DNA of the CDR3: TGTGCCAGCAGCGCTACAGGGGGAGGCACAGATACGCAGTATTTT. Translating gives CASSATGGGTDTQYF.

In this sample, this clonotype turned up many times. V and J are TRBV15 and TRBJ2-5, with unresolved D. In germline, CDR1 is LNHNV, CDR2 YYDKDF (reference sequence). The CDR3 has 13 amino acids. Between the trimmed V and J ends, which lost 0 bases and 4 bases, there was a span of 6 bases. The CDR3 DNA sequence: TGTGCCACCAGCAGAGATTTTCGAGAGACCCAGTACTTC. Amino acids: CATSRDFRETQYF.

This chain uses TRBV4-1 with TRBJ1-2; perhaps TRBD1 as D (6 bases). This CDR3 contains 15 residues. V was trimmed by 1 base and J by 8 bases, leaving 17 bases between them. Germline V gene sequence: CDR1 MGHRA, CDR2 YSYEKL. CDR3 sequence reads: CASSQAPNRVDGYTF. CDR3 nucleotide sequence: TGCGCCAGCAGCCAAGCCCCAAACAGGGTGGACGGCTACACCTTC.

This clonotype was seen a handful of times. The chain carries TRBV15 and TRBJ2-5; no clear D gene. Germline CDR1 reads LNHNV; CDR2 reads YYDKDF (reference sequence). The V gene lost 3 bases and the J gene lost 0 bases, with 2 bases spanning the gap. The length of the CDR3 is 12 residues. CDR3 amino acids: CATSRHQETQYF. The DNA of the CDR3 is TGTGCCACCAGCAGGCACCAAGAGACCCAGTACTTC.

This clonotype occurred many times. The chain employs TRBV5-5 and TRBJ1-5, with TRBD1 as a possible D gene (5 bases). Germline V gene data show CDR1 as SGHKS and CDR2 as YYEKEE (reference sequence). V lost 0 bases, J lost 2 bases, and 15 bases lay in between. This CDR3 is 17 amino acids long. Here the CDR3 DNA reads TGTGCCAGCAGCTTGGCCGGGAGCCTGGGGGGCAATCAGCCCCAGCATTTT. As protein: CASSLAGSLGGNQPQHF.